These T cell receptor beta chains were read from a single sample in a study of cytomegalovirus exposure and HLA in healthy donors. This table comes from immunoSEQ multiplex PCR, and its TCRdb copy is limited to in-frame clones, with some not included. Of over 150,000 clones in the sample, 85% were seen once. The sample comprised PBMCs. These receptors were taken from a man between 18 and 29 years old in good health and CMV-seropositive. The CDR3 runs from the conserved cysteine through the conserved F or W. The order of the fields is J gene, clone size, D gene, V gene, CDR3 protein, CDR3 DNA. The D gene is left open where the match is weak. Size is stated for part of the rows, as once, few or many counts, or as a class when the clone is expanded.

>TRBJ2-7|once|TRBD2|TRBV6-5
CASSYSGSGSHEQYF
TGTGCCAGCAGTTACTCGGGTAGCGGGAGCCACGAGCAGTACTTC
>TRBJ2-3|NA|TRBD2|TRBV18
CASSPGLASTDTQYF
TGTGCCAGCTCACCCGGACTAGCGAGCACAGATACGCAGTATTTT
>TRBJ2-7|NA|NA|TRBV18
CASSPGSSYEQYF
TGTGCCAGCTCACCTGGCAGCTCCTACGAGCAGTACTTC
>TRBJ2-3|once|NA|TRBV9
CASSVETDTQYF
TGTGCCAGCAGCGTAGAAACTGATACGCAGTATTTT
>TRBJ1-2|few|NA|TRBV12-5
CASGLSEALGYTF
TGTGCTAGTGGTTTGTCTGAGGCGCTGGGCTACACCTTC
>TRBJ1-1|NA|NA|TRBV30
CAWSDGAGGWNTEAFF
TGTGCCTGGAGTGACGGGGCGGGGGGATGGAACACTGAAGCTTTCTTT
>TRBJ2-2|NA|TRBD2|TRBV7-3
CASSLVSSGSYTGELFF
TGTGCCAGCAGCTTAGTTTCCAGCGGGAGTTATACCGGGGAGCTGTTTTTT
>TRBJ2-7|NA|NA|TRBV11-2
CASSLGAGVYEQYF
TGTGCCAGCAGCTTAGGGGCCGGCGTTTACGAGCAGTACTTC
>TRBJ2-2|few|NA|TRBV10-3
CAISVSNTGELFF
TGTGCCATCAGTGTCTCGAACACCGGGGAGCTGTTTTTT
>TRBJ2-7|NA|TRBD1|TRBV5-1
CASRRTGYEQYF
TGCGCCAGCAGACGGACAGGGTACGAGCAGTACTTC